The sequence of this T cell receptor (beta chain) was determined in a study of cytomegalovirus exposure and HLA in healthy donors. Study background: Findings of an earlier analysis included around 100 million unique TCR beta sequences from 200 million or so T cells.

This CDR3 has 13 amino acids. Germline CDR1 reads SNHLY; CDR2 reads FYNNEI. The V gene lost 5 bases and the J gene lost 5 bases, with 9 bases spanning the gap. Study-wide results and limits: Several of the most significant clusters were apparently associated with common viral pathogens in a later analysis. Later work showed greater clonal expansion in HLA-associated TCR beta chains than in equally common others. Within an earlier analysis, most TCR beta V segments proved productive either about 87% or about 30% of the time.

Concerning this clone: The target antigen is unknown.

With 60 Vbeta and 13 Jbeta primers, the PCR was carried out. Produced via immunoSEQ multiplex PCR; TCRdb's table is partial and in-frame only. The table has 180,000 or so clones, approximately 78% seen once. The receptor was isolated from a woman between 45 and 65 years old in good health and CMV-seropositive. The chain couples TRBV2 to TRBJ2-2; unclear D gene. Sequences were obtained from PBMCs. In nucleotides, the CDR3 is TGTGCCAGCAGTCCCGAGGATACCGGGGAGCTGTTTTTT. It translates to CASSPEDTGELFF.